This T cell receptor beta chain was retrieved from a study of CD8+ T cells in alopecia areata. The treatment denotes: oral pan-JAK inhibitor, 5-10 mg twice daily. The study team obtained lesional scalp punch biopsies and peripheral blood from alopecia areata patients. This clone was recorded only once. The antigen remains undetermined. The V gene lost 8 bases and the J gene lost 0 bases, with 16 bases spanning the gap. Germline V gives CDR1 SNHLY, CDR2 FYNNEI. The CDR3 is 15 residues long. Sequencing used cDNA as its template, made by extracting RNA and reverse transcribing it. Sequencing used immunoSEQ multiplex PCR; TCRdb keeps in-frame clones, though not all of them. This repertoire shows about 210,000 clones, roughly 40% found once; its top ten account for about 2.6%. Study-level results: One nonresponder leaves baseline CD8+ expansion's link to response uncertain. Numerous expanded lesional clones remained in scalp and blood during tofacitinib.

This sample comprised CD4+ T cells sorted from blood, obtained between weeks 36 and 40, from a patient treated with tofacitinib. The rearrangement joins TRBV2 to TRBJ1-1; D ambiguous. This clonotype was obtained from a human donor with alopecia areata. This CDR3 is CASHGMATLNTEAFF. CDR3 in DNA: TGTGCCAGCCACGGGATGGCTACATTGAACACTGAAGCTTTCTTT.